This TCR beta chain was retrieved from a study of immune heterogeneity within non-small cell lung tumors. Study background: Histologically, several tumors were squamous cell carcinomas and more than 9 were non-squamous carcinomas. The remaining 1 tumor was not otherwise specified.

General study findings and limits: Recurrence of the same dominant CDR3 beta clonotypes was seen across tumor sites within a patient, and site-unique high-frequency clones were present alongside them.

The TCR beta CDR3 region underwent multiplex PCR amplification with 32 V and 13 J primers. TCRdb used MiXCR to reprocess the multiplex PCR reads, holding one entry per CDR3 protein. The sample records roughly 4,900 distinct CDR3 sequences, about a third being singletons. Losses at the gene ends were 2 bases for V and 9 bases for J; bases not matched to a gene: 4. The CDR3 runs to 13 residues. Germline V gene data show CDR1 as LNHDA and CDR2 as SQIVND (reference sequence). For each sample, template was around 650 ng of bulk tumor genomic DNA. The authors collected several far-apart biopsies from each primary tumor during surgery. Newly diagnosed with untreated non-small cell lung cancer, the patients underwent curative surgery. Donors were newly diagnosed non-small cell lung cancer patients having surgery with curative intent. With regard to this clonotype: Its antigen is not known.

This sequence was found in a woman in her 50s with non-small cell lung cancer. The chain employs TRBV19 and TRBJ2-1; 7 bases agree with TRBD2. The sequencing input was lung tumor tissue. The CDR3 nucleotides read TGTGCCAGTAGTATACAGCGGGACGGTGAGCAGTTCTTC. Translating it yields CASSIQRDGEQFF.